This TCR beta chain was sequenced in a study of blood T cell repertoires in COVID-19. Study-wide context: Specimens from acute and convalescent COVID-19 originated in the United States, Italy and Spain. The cDNA or gDNA used as material had been derived from T cells, B-cell-depleted T cells, or PBMCs.

The authors' processing: The authors estimated nucleated cell counts from reference gene primer amplification. Sequencing was performed with immunoSEQ multiplex PCR; in TCRdb, only in-frame clones are kept and a portion is missing. The D gene and trimming were derived from the DNA, and the V and J assignments and clone size from that table. The repertoire holds 65,000 to 80,000 clones, with about 89% as singletons. Germline CDR1 LGHNA, CDR2 YNFKEQ. There are 18 residues in the CDR3. V was pared by 1 base and J by 2 bases, with 12 bases of the junction left unmatched. The TCR sequence derives from a man aged 50-60 years with active COVID-19. The specimen was peripheral blood. The chain employs TRBV4-2 and TRBJ2-3; 7 nucleotides agree with TRBD2. CDR3 sequence: CASSQGRGRAENTDTQYF. CDR3 bases: TGTGCCAGCAGCCAAGGTCGGGGGAGGGCCGAGAACACAGATACGCAGTATTTT.